The sequence of this TCR beta chain was determined in a study of T cell responses to AZD1222 COVID-19 vaccine. Only in-frame clones appear in the TCRdb table, and some are missing; sequencing was by immunoSEQ multiplex PCR. The sample holds over 150,000 clones; about 90% are singletons and the top ten take around 10%. A note on this clone: The target antigen is unknown.

The CDR3 is made up of 15 amino acids. V dropped 4 bases and J dropped 6; count of bases not matched to a gene: 12. CDR1 and CDR2 (germline): SGHRS, YFSETQ. General study findings and limits: Repertoire sampling was restricted to post-peak T cell response timepoints.

This sequence originates from an adult who received the AZD1222 COVID-19 vaccine. Material: peripheral blood, obtained 28 days after the second AZD1222 dose. The gene calls are TRBV5-1 and TRBJ1-1; 7 bases map to TRBD1. This chain's CDR3 is CASSPSDRVGSEAFF. The CDR3 coding sequence is TGCGCCAGCAGCCCAAGCGACAGGGTGGGTTCTGAAGCTTTCTTT.